The next 23 T cell receptor beta chains were all read from a single sample in a study of blood T cell repertoires in COVID-19. Repertoires were generated with immunoSEQ multiplex PCR, while TCRdb's copy carries only in-frame clones and drops some. Of roughly 500,000 clones in the sample, over 75% were seen once. The sequenced sample was peripheral blood. The receptors were gathered from a human donor in a cohort sampled during active COVID-19.

The genes are TRBV28 and TRBJ2-7; the match to TRBD1 covers 7 bases. CDR1 and CDR2 (germline): MDHEN, SYDVKM. The CDR3 totals 15 residues. Trimming at V came to 5 bases and at J to 1 base, leaving 8 bases not matched to a gene. CDR3 residues: CASSDRDRGSYEQYF. CDR3 nucleotide sequence: TGTGCCAGCAGTGACCGGGACAGAGGGTCCTACGAGCAGTACTTC.

Only a few counts were recorded for this clone. The rearrangement links TRBV5-1 to TRBJ1-2, with 7 bases aligning to TRBD1. In germline, CDR1 is SGHRS, CDR2 YFSETQ. V shed 4 bases, J shed 1 base, and the junction held 7 bases outside the gene matches. This CDR3 comprises 15 residues. The CDR3 sequence: CASSPRTGFNYGYTF. The CDR3 DNA reads TGCGCCAGCAGCCCAAGGACAGGATTTAACTATGGCTACACCTTC.

The chain uses TRBV19 and TRBJ2-7; D is possibly TRBD1 (5 bases). Germline CDR1 reads LNHDA; CDR2 reads SQIVND (reference sequence). V was clipped by 7 bases and J by 3 bases, with 19 bases between them. This CDR3 has 15 amino acids. The CDR3 sequence: CASTRSAGNVYEQYF. DNA for the CDR3: TGTGCCAGTACACGGTCGGCAGGGAATGTCTACGAGCAGTACTTC.

This rearrangement joins TRBV9 to TRBJ2-3; possible D gene TRBD2, 7 bases. Per the germline V gene, CDR1 is SGDLS and CDR2 is YYNGEE. Trimming took off 4 bases at V and 0 bases at J, with 15 bases between the two ends. The CDR3 has 16 residues. In DNA form, the CDR3 reads TGTGCCAGCAGCTTGGGCGGGGGCTCTAGCACAGATACGCAGTATTTT. Translation: CASSLGGGSSTDTQYF.

The CDR3 sequence: CASSPLREVENGYTF. The CDR3 DNA follows: TGTGCCAGCTCACCACTCAGGGAGGTTGAGAATGGCTACACCTTC. The chain is built from TRBV18 and TRBJ1-2; a weak D match, TRBD1 (5 bases). CDR1 and CDR2 from the germline V gene are KGHSH and LQKENI. V lost 1 base, J lost 6 bases, and 15 bases lay in between. The CDR3 has 15 residues.

V usage is TRBV6-2 or TRBV6-3 and J usage is TRBJ1-2; 8 bases line up with TRBD1. Germline loops: CDR1 MNHEY, CDR2 SVGEGT. The trim removed 5 bases at V and 2 bases at J, leaving 13 bases unmatched. There are 17 residues in the CDR3. The CDR3 spells CASSQHPRQGNNYGYTF. CDR3 nucleotides: TGTGCCAGCAGTCAGCATCCCAGACAGGGGAACAACTATGGCTACACCTTC.

This clone was detected once. Lacking the conserved final phenylalanine or tryptophan, this CDR3 likely reflects a read error. Because the CDR3's place on the DNA is in doubt, the DNA is left out and the CDR3 is given as listed by TCRdb. The chain employs TRBV21-1 and TRBJ2-7; the DNA was not compared with TRBD1, the D call given in the table. TRBV21-1 is described as a pseudogene. Inclusive of both ends, the CDR3 amounts to 13 amino acids. CDR3 residues: CASSNITGTGDPI.

This clone was counted only a few times. The chain employs TRBV5-1 and TRBJ2-2, with TRBD1 as a possible D gene (6 bases). V lost 0 bases and J lost 4, with 7 bases in between. Germline loops: CDR1 SGHRS, CDR2 YFSETQ. CDR3 length: 14 residues. CDR3 DNA sequence: TGCGCCAGCAGCTTGGTACAGGGCACCGGGGAGCTGTTTTTT. Its translation is CASSLVQGTGELFF. Supplemented by reference TRBV5-1 and TRBJ2-2, the full variable domain reads KAGVTQTPRYLIKTRGQQVTLSCSPISGHRSVSWYQQTPGQGLQFLFEYFSETQRNKGNFPGRFSGRQFSNSRSEMNVSTLELGDSALYLCASSLVQGTGELFFGEGSRLTVL.

The chain links TRBV19 to TRBJ2-5; D is possibly TRBD1 (5 bases). This CDR3 spans 14 amino acids. The germline V gene encodes CDR1 LNHDA and CDR2 SQIVND (reference sequence). The ends were cut back, 5 bases at V and 4 bases at J, with 14 bases in the middle. The CDR3 here is CASSPRQSTETQYF. CDR3 bases: TGTGCCAGTAGTCCTCGACAGTCAACAGAGACCCAGTACTTC.

The CDR3 reads CASSAGTGRYEQYF. As DNA, the CDR3 is TGTGCCAGCAGCGCCGGGACAGGGAGATACGAGCAGTACTTC. V usage is TRBV6-5 and J usage is TRBJ2-7; 9 bases agree with TRBD1. The CDR3 sequence is 14 residues long. CDR1 and CDR2 from the germline V gene are MNHEY and SVGAGI. J gave up 4 bases and V 6 bases, and 7 bases lay outside the gene matches.

The chain combines TRBV6-2 or TRBV6-3 with TRBJ1-4; 8 nucleotides line up with TRBD1. V lost 5 bases to trimming and J lost 7 bases; unmatched junction nucleotides: 9. This CDR3 comprises 15 residues. The V gene's germline CDR1 is MNHEY and CDR2 SVGEGT. CDR3 in amino acids: CASSPGTGPGEKLFF. The DNA of the CDR3 is TGTGCCAGCAGTCCGGGGACAGGCCCCGGTGAAAAACTGTTTTTT.

This chain links TRBV30 with TRBJ2-3; tentatively, D is TRBD1 (5 bases). The CDR3 has 13 amino acids. Germline CDR1 GTSNPN, CDR2 SVGIG (reference sequence). V shed 3 bases and J shed 3 bases, with 10 bases lying between them. As DNA, the CDR3 is TGTGCCTGGAGGTCTAAGGGGACAGATACGCAGTATTTT. It yields the protein CAWRSKGTDTQYF. The full variable domain, with the rest looked up from reference TRBV30 and TRBJ2-3, is SQTIHQWPATLVQPVGSPLSLECTVEGTSNPNLYWYRQAAGRGLQLLFYSVGIGQISSEVPQNLSASRPQDRQFILSSKKLLLSDSGFYLCAWRSKGTDTQYFGPGTRLTVL.

CDR3 loop: CASSPRSSGAPTGEQYF. CDR3 DNA: TGTGCCAGCAGCCCCCGTTCCTCTGGGGCCCCGACTGGCGAGCAGTACTTC. This rearrangement joins TRBV9 to TRBJ2-7; D perhaps matches TRBD1 (5 bases). Germline values: CDR1 SGDLS, CDR2 YYNGEE. The CDR3 runs to 17 residues. Deletions cut 4 bases from V and 6 bases from J, with 26 bases between.

This chain links TRBV19 with TRBJ1-5, with D perhaps TRBD1 (5 bases). Trimming pared 7 bases from V and 3 bases from J, leaving 13 bases between. The CDR3 contains 14 residues. The germline gives CDR1 LNHDA, CDR2 SQIVND (reference sequence). The CDR3 DNA sequence: TGTGCCAGTACTGGAGGGGTGTCCAATCAGCCCCAGCATTTT. Translating it yields CASTGGVSNQPQHF.

This sequence joins TRBV6-5 and TRBJ2-7, with D maybe TRBD1 (6 bases). Trimming shortened V by 5 bases and J by 4 bases, and 12 bases separated the two germline ends. There are 13 residues in the CDR3. Germline CDR1 is MNHEY and CDR2 is SVGAGI. This CDR3 is CASSTGSSYEQYF. CDR3 DNA sequence: TGTGCCAGCAGTACAGGGAGTAGTTACGAGCAGTACTTC.

The gene calls are TRBV6-4 and TRBJ2-1; 7 nucleotides line up with TRBD2. The ends lost 1 base at V and 4 bases at J; junction bases unmatched: 4. The CDR3 has 15 residues. CDR1 MRHNA and CDR2 SNTAGT come from the germline V gene. The CDR3 loop reads CASSDYGGGYNEQFF. The CDR3 coding sequence is TGTGCCAGCAGTGACTACGGCGGGGGTTACAATGAGCAGTTCTTC.

The rearrangement uses TRBV25-1 and TRBJ2-7; tentatively, D is TRBD2 (7 bases). V gave up 2 bases and J gave up 2 bases, with 13 bases separating them. Germline V gene data show CDR1 as MGHDK and CDR2 as SYGVNS. CDR3 length: 15 amino acids. CDR3 in DNA: TGTGCCAGCAGTGAAGGGGGGGCCACTGCCTACGAGCAGTACTTC. Translated, it gives CASSEGGATAYEQYF.

This clone was recorded a few times. V is TRBV11-2 and J is TRBJ2-3; a weak D match, TRBD2 (5 bases). CDR3 length: 16 amino acids. V was shortened by 6 bases and J by 2 bases, with 18 bases between the two germline ends. In germline, CDR1 is SGHAT, CDR2 FQNNGV. The CDR3 DNA reads TGTGCCAGCAGTGCTAGTGGCGGGCCCTTCACAGATACGCAGTATTTT. The encoded protein is CASSASGGPFTDTQYF.

In its sample, this clone was seen once. The genes are TRBV6-2 or TRBV6-3 and TRBJ1-5, with a tentative D call TRBD1 (5 bases). Germline CDR1 reads MNHEY; CDR2 reads SVGEGT. With 2 bases removed from V and 6 bases from J, the gap between germline ends came to 11 bases. The CDR3 runs to 14 residues. CDR3 region: CASSYDTGSQPQHF. The CDR3 coding sequence is TGTGCCAGCAGTTACGACACAGGTTCTCAGCCCCAGCATTTT.

DNA for the CDR3: TGTGCCAGCAGCGTTTTACAGGGTTCCCCTGGCTACACCTTC. The encoded protein is CASSVLQGSPGYTF. This chain joins TRBV5-4 and TRBJ1-2; a possible D gene is TRBD1 (6 bases). The CDR3 is 14 amino acids. The germline V and J ends were trimmed by 4 bases and 7 bases, with 17 bases remaining between them. CDR1 SGHNT and CDR2 YYREEE come from the germline V gene (reference sequence).

This chain connects TRBV11-2 to TRBJ2-7; D is unresolved. Per germline, CDR1 SGHAT and CDR2 FQNNGV. CDR3 length: 15 residues. The ends were cut back, 5 bases at V and 5 bases at J, with 19 bases in the middle. CDR3: CASSPQGVWRNEQYF. CDR3 nucleotides: TGTGCCAGCAGCCCACAAGGCGTCTGGAGAAACGAGCAGTACTTC.

The chain couples TRBV30 to TRBJ1-2; 7 nucleotides agree with TRBD1. V was clipped by 0 bases and J by 7 bases; unmatched bases: 5. The CDR3 is 13 residues long. Germline V gene data show CDR1 as GTSNPN and CDR2 as SVGIG (reference sequence). In nucleotides, the CDR3 is TGTGCCTGGAGTGTTCCGACAGGGAGTGGCTACACCTTC. Protein product: CAWSVPTGSGYTF.

V and J are TRBV18 and TRBJ1-1; D might be TRBD1 (6 bases). Germline loops: CDR1 KGHSH, CDR2 LQKENI. Trimming removed 3 bases from V and 2 bases from J, with 13 bases in between. The length of the CDR3 is 15 residues. The CDR3 is CASSPLGTTNTEAFF. In DNA, the CDR3 is TGTGCCAGCTCACCCTTAGGGACAACCAACACTGAAGCTTTCTTT.